Following are 26 T cell receptor gamma chains from one sample sequenced in a study of Vδ1+ human thymocytes. Study-level points and caveats: In the thymus, TRG and TRD repertoires looked highly polyclonal with Gaussian CDR3 lengths.

The template was reverse-transcribed extracted RNA. Multiplex PCR used pooled V-gene forward primers and a constant-region reverse primer to amplify CDR3s. TCRdb re-processed the multiplex PCR reads via CATT. Here the sample spans thousands of gamma-chain clones, 42% being singletons. For these TCRs, the target antigens are not known. Sequences were obtained from Vdelta1+ gamma-delta thymocytes from the thymus. Subset: FACS-sorted CD3+ TCRalphabeta- TCRVdelta1+ TCRVdelta2- thymocytes. The receptors were gathered from a boy in the first two years of life who had congenital heart surgery.

The chain is built from TRGV3 and TRGJ1 or TRGJ2. The CDR3 consists of 13 residues. CDR1 VTNTFY and CDR2 YDVSTARD come from the germline V gene (reference sequence). After removal of 0 bases from V and 6 bases from J, the junction contained 5 bases not matched to a gene. The CDR3 here is CATWDRQGYKKLF. CDR3 nucleotide sequence: TGTGCCACCTGGGACAGGCAGGGTTATAAGAAACTCTTT.

This chain joins TRGV4 and TRGJ1 or TRGJ2. Since TCRdb gives no J gene, matching the DNA to germline was used here to assign it. The CDR3 extends over 12 amino acids. V gave up 0 bases and J gave up 6 bases; unmatched junction bases: 2. Germline V gives CDR1 EGSTGY, CDR2 YDSYTSSV. Written as DNA, the CDR3 is TGTGCCACCTGGGATGGGTTTTATAAGAAACTCTTT. Amino acid sequence: CATWDGFYKKLF.

The chain carries TRGV4 and TRGJ1 or TRGJ2. TCRdb leaves out the J gene; it was filled in here by matching the DNA to germline. The CDR3 has 14 amino acids. Germline CDR1 and CDR2: EGSTGY and YDSYTSSV. The J segment lost 4 bases and the V segment lost 2 bases, leaving 8 bases of the junction unmatched. CDR3 sequence (DNA): TGTGCCACCTGGGATGCCCTTAAGTATTATAAGAAACTCTTT. It encodes CATWDALKYYKKLF.

This clone occurred once. The chain uses TRGV9 and TRGJ1 or TRGJ2. TCRdb does not report a J gene; here it was assigned by matching the DNA to germline references. This CDR3 has 17 amino acids. Germline V gene data show CDR1 as GITISATS and CDR2 as ISYDGTV (reference sequence). Trimming at V came to 1 base and at J to 5 bases, leaving 17 bases not matched to a gene. The CDR3 here is CALWEVPPFYWDYKKLF. The CDR3 DNA reads as TGTGCCTTGTGGGAGGTCCCCCCCTTTTATTGGGATTATAAGAAACTCTTT.

The chain uses TRGV9 and TRGJ1 or TRGJ2. CDR3 length: 12 residues. Trimming took 9 bases from V and 2 from J; bases not matched to a gene: 7. The germline gives CDR1 GITISATS, CDR2 ISYDGTV (reference sequence). CDR3 sequence (DNA): TGTGCCTTGGGGACCGATTATTATAAGAAACTCTTT. Amino acids: CALGTDYYKKLF.

J is TRGJ1 or TRGJ2 and V is TRGV9. There are 11 residues in the CDR3. CDR1 and CDR2 (germline): GITISATS, ISYDGTV (reference sequence). V gave up 5 bases and J gave up 3 bases; unmatched junction bases: 1. CDR3 sequence: CALWAYYKKLF. In DNA form, the CDR3 reads TGTGCCTTGTGGGCTTATTATAAGAAACTCTTT.

A few counts support this clone. The chain joins TRGV9 to TRGJP2. This CDR3 comprises 15 residues. Germline-derived CDR1 and CDR2 are GITISATS and ISYDGTV (reference sequence). The V gene end was trimmed by 4 bases and the J gene end by 2 bases; junction bases not matched to a gene: 7. DNA of the CDR3: TGTGCCTTGTGGGACTTGAGGAGTAGTGATTGGATCAAGACGTTT. Its protein is CALWDLRSSDWIKTF.

The V gene call is TRGV3, and the J gene call is absent. The CDR3 has 11 residues. Germline assignment: CDR1 VTNTFY and CDR2 YDVSTARD (reference sequence). The CDR3 loop reads CATWNPLGELF. In nucleotides, the CDR3 is TGTGCCACCTGGAACCCTCTGGGGGAACTCTTT.

The chain couples TRGV3 to TRGJP2. The CDR3 is 15 residues long. In germline, CDR1 is VTNTFY, CDR2 YDVSTARD (reference sequence). Trimming took 3 bases from V and 2 from J; bases not matched to a gene: 6. The CDR3 reads CATWDEGSSDWIKTF. The CDR3 DNA reads TGTGCCACCTGGGACGAGGGCAGTAGTGATTGGATCAAGACGTTT.

With the J gene uncalled, the V gene is TRGV3. CDR3 length equals 9 residues. Germline V gene data show CDR1 as VTNTFY and CDR2 as YDVSTARD (reference sequence). In DNA, the CDR3 is TGTGCCCCCTGGGACCCCCGGGTCTTT. Translating gives CAPWDPRVF.

This clone was picked up one time. V gene assignment gives TRGV5, but the J gene was left uncalled. The CDR3 totals 11 residues. Germline V gives CDR1 VINAFY, CDR2 YDVSNSKD. The CDR3 region has the DNA TGTGCCACCTGGGACGGAGGAGTGCAACTCTTT. Protein product: CATWDGGVQLF.

This chain links TRGV3 with TRGJ1 or TRGJ2. Germline loops: CDR1 VTNTFY, CDR2 YDVSTARD (reference sequence). The CDR3 sequence is 14 residues long. With 3 bases clipped from V and 6 bases from J, the junction kept 11 bases outside the gene matches. CDR3 nucleotide sequence: TGTGCCACCTGGGACGGCCAGTTAAGTTATAAGAAACTCTTT. Encoded protein: CATWDGQLSYKKLF.

V usage is TRGV4 and J usage is TRGJP2. TCRdb records no J gene; here it was assigned by comparing the DNA to germline. Germline CDR1 and CDR2: EGSTGY and YDSYTSSV. This CDR3 spans 16 amino acids. With V trimmed by 3 bases and J by 0 bases, 7 bases remained unmatched. CDR3 in DNA: TGTGCCACCTGGGATCTCCAATATAGTAGTGATTGGATCAAGACGTTT. Its protein product is CATWDLQYSSDWIKTF.

Comments on this clone: The same CDR3 is also encoded by other DNA sequences in this sample. The chain combines TRGV9 with TRGJ1 or TRGJ2. Germline CDR1 and CDR2: GITISATS and ISYDGTV (reference sequence). The CDR3 has 11 amino acids. V gave up 1 base and J gave up 8 bases; unmatched junction bases: 2. CDR3 amino acids: CALWEVNKKLF. In DNA, the CDR3 is TGTGCCTTGTGGGAGGTCAATAAGAAACTCTTT.

The chain recombines TRGV2 with TRGJ1 or TRGJ2. TCRdb gives no J gene; it was assigned here by matching the DNA to germline. Germline-derived CDR1 and CDR2 are EGSNGY and YDSYNSKV. J was trimmed by 2 bases and V by 2 bases; bases with no gene match: 3. The CDR3 totals 13 residues. The CDR3 sequence is CATWDADYYKKLF. The CDR3 DNA is TGTGCCACCTGGGACGCGGATTATTATAAGAAACTCTTT.

As concerns this clone: The sample carries other DNA sequences with the same CDR3. The chain employs TRGV5 and TRGJ1 or TRGJ2. From germline, CDR1 is VINAFY and CDR2 YDVSNSKD. V lost 0 bases to trimming and J lost 3 bases; unmatched junction nucleotides: 5. This CDR3 spans 14 amino acids. CDR3 coding DNA: TGTGCCACCTGGGACAGGCGAGCTTATTATAAGAAACTCTTT. Amino acids: CATWDRRAYYKKLF.

V usage is TRGV2 and J usage is TRGJ1 or TRGJ2. Matching the DNA to germline supplied the J gene, which TCRdb does not give. CDR1 is EGSNGY, CDR2 YDSYNSKV, per germline. CDR3 length: 16 residues. Germline trimming cut 4 bases from V and 3 bases from J; bases unmatched to any gene: 15. The CDR3 loop reads CATWDGSGWGYYKKLF. The CDR3 DNA follows: TGTGCCACCTGGGATGGGAGTGGCTGGGGTTATTATAAGAAACTCTTT.

J is TRGJ1 or TRGJ2 and V is TRGV5. This CDR3 contains 12 residues. Germline CDR1 reads VINAFY; CDR2 reads YDVSNSKD. The ends lost 3 bases at V and 9 bases at J; junction bases unmatched: 8. The CDR3 DNA follows: TGTGCCACCTGGGACGCTACCCGTAAGAAACTCTTT. The encoded protein is CATWDATRKKLF.

In its sample, this clone was seen a few times. V is TRGV5 and J is TRGJ1 or TRGJ2. V was clipped by 3 bases and J by 10 bases; unmatched bases: 6. The CDR3 is made up of 11 amino acids. CDR1 and CDR2 (germline): VINAFY, YDVSNSKD. The CDR3 sequence is CATWDDWKKLF. The CDR3 DNA follows: TGTGCCACCTGGGACGATTGGAAGAAACTCTTT.

This clone was seen only once. Just one base apart from a much larger clone, this may be a read error. The chain couples TRGV3 to TRGJ1 or TRGJ2. Here the J gene was assigned by germline matching of the DNA, as TCRdb has none. The CDR3 totals 11 residues. CDR1 and CDR2 from the germline V gene are VTNTFY and YDVSTARD (reference sequence). Trimming removed 0 bases from V and 11 bases from J; junction bases left unmatched: 4. CDR3 DNA: TGTGCCACCTGGGACAGGCCAGAGAAACTCTTT. Its protein is CATWDRPEKLF.

The J gene is given as TRGJ1 or TRGJ2, and the V gene is not called. The CDR3 loop spans 13 amino acids. The CDR3 spells CATWDRLSYKKLF. CDR3 DNA sequence: TGTGCCACCTGGGACCGCCTCAGCTATAAGAAACTCTTT.

A word on this clone: Because the CDR3's place on the DNA is in doubt, the DNA is left out and the CDR3 is given as listed by TCRdb. No J gene was called, and the V gene is TRGV2. The CDR3 numbers 32 amino acids, ends counted. The V gene's germline CDR1 is EGSNGY and CDR2 YDSYNSKV. The CDR3 sequence is CATWDGFFIIRNSLAVEQHLLSQVSIGRIQHF.

This clone was detected once. The J gene is TRGJ1 or TRGJ2, the V gene TRGV4. Since TCRdb gives no J gene, matching the DNA to germline was used here to assign it. Germline CDR1 EGSTGY, CDR2 YDSYTSSV. The CDR3 is 13 residues long. V dropped 0 bases and J dropped 6; count of bases not matched to a gene: 5. CDR3: CATWDGPSYKKLF. The CDR3 nucleotides are TGTGCCACCTGGGATGGGCCGAGTTATAAGAAACTCTTT.

The chain uses TRGV4 and TRGJP2. TCRdb carries no J gene annotation; the J gene was assigned here by matching the DNA with germline. CDR1 is EGSTGY and CDR2 is YDSYTSSV in the germline V gene. V was pared by 4 bases and J by 0 bases, with 8 bases of the junction left unmatched. This CDR3 comprises 16 residues. The DNA for the CDR3 is TGTGCCACCTGGGAACCTTTATATAGTAGTGATTGGATCAAGACGTTT. As protein: CATWEPLYSSDWIKTF.

No V gene call was produced; the J gene was TRGJ1 or TRGJ2. The CDR3 length is 13 residues. The CDR3 spells CATFDSGYYKKLF. The CDR3 DNA reads TGTGCCACCTTTGACAGTGGCTATTATAAGAAACTCTTT.

The chain uses TRGV5 and TRGJP1. TCRdb leaves out the J gene; it was filled in here by matching the DNA to germline. V gave up 0 bases and J gave up 5 bases; unmatched junction bases: 9. Germline CDR1 reads VINAFY; CDR2 reads YDVSNSKD. There are 16 residues in the CDR3. DNA of the CDR3: TGTGCCACCTGGGACAGGCGGGGGGAGACTGGTTGGTTCAAGATATTT. This translates into CATWDRRGETGWFKIF.